One T cell receptor beta chain is described in this entry. Antigen specificity is unknown. V dropped 10 bases and J dropped 0 bases, with 7 bases sitting between them. Germline V gene sequence: CDR1 WNHNN, CDR2 SYGVQD (reference sequence). The CDR3 runs 12 residues. These data come from a study of cytomegalovirus exposure and HLA in healthy donors. Study-level findings and limits: The authors considered a cluster of highly shared sequence variants likely to be a sequencing artifact. In vitro data verified three CMV-associated chains as specific for CMV antigens.

Primers: 60 Vbeta forward and 13 Jbeta reverse. As handled by the study authors: About 11 million of 65 million to 95 million unique TCR beta chains were shared, per a later count. Profiled with immunoSEQ multiplex PCR; TCRdb holds only in-frame clones, not every one. V, J and clone size were drawn from that table, and D and trimming were deduced from the DNA. The sample carries approximately 110,000 clones, about 82% recorded once. The origin of this receptor is a man in his fifties or sixties in good health and CMV-seronegative. Sequencing was carried out using PBMCs. V usage is TRBV10-1 and J usage is TRBJ2-1, with a tentative D call TRBD1 (6 bases). The CDR3 loop reads CATQGSYNEQFF. The CDR3 coding sequence is TGCGCCACACAGGGCTCCTACAATGAGCAGTTCTTC.